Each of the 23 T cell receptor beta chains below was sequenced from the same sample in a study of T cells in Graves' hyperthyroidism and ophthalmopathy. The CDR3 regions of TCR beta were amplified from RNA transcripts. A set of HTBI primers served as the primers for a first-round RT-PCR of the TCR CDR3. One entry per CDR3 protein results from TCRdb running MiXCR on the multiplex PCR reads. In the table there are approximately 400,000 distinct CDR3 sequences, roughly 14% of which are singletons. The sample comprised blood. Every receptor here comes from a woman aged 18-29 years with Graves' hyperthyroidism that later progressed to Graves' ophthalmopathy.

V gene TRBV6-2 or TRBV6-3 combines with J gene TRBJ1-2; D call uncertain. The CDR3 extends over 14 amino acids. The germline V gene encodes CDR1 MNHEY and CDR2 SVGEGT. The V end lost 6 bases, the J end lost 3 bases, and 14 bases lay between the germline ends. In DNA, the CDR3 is TGTGCCAGCAGAGAGAATGGCAGGTACTATGGCTACACCTTC. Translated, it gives CASRENGRYYGYTF.

The CDR3 here is CASSQDLGQVKNIQYF. CDR3 nucleotides: TGTGCCAGCAGCCAAGATTTAGGACAGGTCAAAAACATTCAGTACTTC. V is TRBV3-1 and J is TRBJ2-4; 7 nucleotides agree with TRBD1. CDR1 and CDR2 (germline): LGHDT, YNNKEL (reference sequence). V lost 0 bases and J lost 3; bases outside the gene matches: 5. The length of the CDR3 is 16 residues. The whole variable domain, remainder taken from reference TRBV3-1 and TRBJ2-4, is DTAVSQTPKYLVTQMGNDKSIKCEQNLGHDTMYWYKQDSKKFLKIMFSYNNKELIINETVPNRFSPKSPDKAHLNLHINSLELGDSAVYFCASSQDLGQVKNIQYFGAGTRLSVL.

In nucleotides, the CDR3 is TGCGCCAGCAGCCAAGCTCCGGGACTAGCGGTGAACACCGGGGAGCTGTTTTTT. This encodes CASSQAPGLAVNTGELFF. The chain is built from TRBV4-3 and TRBJ2-2; 11 positions agree with TRBD2. The CDR3 has 18 amino acids. V shed 1 base and J 1 base; nucleotides not matched to a gene: 5. Germline loops: CDR1 LGHNA, CDR2 YSLEER.

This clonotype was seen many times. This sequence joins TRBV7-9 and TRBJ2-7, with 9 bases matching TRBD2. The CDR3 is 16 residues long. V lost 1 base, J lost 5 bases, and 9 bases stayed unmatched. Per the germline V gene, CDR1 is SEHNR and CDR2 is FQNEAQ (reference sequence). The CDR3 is CASSLGIAGDYHEQYF. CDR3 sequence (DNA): TGTGCCAGCAGCTTAGGAATAGCGGGAGACTACCACGAGCAGTACTTC.

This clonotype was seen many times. Written as DNA, the CDR3 is TGTGCCAGCAGTTTCGACAGGGGGCACCCCTACGAGCAGTACTTC. This encodes CASSFDRGHPYEQYF. The chain joins TRBV28 to TRBJ2-7; 10 bases map to TRBD1. V was pared by 3 bases and J by 2 bases, with 4 bases of the junction left unmatched. The CDR3 extends over 15 amino acids. The germline CDR1 and CDR2 sequences are MDHEN and SYDVKM.

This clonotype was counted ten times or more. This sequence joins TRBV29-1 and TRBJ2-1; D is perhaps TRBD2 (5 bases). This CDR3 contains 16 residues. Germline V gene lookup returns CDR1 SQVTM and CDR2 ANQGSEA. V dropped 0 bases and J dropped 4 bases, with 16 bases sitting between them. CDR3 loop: CSVEDVSAVRYNEQFF. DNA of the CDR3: TGCAGCGTTGAAGATGTTAGCGCAGTTAGATACAATGAGCAGTTCTTC.

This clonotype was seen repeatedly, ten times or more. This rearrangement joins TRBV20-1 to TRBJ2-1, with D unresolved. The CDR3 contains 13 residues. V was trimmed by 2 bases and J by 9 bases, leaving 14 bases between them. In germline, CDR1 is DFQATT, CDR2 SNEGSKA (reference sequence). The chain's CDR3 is CSARPSSVGEQFF. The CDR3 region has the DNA TGCAGTGCTAGACCATCTTCAGTGGGTGAGCAGTTCTTC.

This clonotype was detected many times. Here the CDR3 DNA reads TGTGCCATCAGTGACGGCTATGAGGACGAGCAGTACTTC. It yields the protein CAISDGYEDEQYF. This chain connects TRBV10-3 to TRBJ2-7; D gene unclear. The germline V gene has CDR1 ENHRY and CDR2 SYGVKD. Trimming took off 3 bases at V and 5 bases at J, with 11 bases between the two ends. The CDR3 consists of 13 residues.

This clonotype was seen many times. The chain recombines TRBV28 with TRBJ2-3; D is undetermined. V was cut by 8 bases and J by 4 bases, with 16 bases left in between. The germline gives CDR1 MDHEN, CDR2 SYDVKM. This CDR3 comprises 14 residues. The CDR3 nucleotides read TGTGCCAGCGGGAACTCGGGTAATGCAGATACGCAGTATTTT. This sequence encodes CASGNSGNADTQYF.

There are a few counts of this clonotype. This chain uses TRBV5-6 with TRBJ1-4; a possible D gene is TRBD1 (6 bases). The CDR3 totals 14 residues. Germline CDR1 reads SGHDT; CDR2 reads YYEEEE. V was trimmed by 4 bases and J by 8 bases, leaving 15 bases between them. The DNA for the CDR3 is TGTGCCAGCAGCCGGGGCGGGGGCGCGGAAAAACTGTTTTTT. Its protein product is CASSRGGGAEKLFF.

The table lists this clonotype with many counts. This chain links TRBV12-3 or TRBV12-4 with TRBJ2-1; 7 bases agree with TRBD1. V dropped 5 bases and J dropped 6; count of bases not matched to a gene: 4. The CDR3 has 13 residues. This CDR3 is CASSTGTVNEQFF. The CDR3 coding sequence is TGTGCCAGCAGTACCGGGACAGTCAATGAGCAGTTCTTC.

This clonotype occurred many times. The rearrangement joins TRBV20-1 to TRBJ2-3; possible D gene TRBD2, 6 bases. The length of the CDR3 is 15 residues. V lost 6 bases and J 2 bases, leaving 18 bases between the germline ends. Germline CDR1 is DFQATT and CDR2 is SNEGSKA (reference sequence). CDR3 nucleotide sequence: TGCAGTGCAAAGGGACTCCCTCTTTCCACAGATACGCAGTATTTT. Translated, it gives CSAKGLPLSTDTQYF.

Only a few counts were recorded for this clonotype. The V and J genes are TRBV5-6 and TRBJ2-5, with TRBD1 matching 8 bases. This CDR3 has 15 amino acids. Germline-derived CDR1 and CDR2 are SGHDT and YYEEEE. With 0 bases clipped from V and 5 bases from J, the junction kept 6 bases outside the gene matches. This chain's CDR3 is CASSLGDRFWETQYF. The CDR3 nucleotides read TGTGCCAGCAGCTTGGGGGACAGGTTCTGGGAGACCCAGTACTTC.

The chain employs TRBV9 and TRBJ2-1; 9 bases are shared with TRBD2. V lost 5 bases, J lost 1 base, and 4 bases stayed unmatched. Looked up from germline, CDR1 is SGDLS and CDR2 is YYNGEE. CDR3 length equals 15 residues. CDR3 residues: CASSSSGASYNEQFF. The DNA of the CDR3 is TGTGCCAGCAGTTCTAGCGGGGCATCCTACAATGAGCAGTTCTTC.

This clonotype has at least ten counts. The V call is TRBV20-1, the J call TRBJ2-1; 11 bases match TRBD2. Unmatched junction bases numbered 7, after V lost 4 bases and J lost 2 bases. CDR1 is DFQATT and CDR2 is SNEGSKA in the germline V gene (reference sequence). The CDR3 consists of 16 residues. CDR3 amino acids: CSANRLAGHAYNEQFF. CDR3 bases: TGCAGTGCTAACAGACTAGCGGGACACGCCTACAATGAGCAGTTCTTC.

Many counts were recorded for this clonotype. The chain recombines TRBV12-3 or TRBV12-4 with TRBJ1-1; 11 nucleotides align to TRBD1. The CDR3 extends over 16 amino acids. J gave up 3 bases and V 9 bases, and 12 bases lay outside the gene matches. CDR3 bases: TGTGCCAGTAAATTCCGGACAGGGGGCGGGGACACTGAAGCTTTCTTT. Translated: CASKFRTGGGDTEAFF.

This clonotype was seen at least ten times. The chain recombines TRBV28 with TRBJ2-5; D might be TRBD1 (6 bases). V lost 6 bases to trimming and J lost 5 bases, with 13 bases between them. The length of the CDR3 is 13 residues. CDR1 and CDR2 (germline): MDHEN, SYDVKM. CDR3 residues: CASRQGPSETQYF. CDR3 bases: TGTGCCAGCAGGCAGGGGCCAAGCGAGACCCAGTACTTC.

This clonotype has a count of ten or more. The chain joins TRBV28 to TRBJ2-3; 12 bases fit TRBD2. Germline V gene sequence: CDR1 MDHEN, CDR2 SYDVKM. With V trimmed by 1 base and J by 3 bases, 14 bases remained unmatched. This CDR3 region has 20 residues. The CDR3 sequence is CASSLFGLAGGRRKTDTQYF. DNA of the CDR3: TGTGCCAGCAGTTTATTTGGGCTAGCGGGAGGGAGAAGGAAGACAGATACGCAGTATTTT.

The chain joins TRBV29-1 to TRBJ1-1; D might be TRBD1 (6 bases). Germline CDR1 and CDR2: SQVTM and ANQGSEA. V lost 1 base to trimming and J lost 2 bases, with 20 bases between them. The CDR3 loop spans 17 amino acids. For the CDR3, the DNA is TGCAGCGTTGAAGGGTGGGCAGGGGACCTACAAAACACTGAAGCTTTCTTT. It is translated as CSVEGWAGDLQNTEAFF.

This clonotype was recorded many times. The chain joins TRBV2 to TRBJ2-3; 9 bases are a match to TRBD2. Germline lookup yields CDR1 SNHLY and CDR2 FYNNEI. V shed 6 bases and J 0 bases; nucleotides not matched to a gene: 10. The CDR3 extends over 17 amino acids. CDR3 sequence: CASSHRGGAVSTDTQYF. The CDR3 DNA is TGTGCCAGCAGCCACCGCGGGGGGGCGGTTAGCACAGATACGCAGTATTTT.

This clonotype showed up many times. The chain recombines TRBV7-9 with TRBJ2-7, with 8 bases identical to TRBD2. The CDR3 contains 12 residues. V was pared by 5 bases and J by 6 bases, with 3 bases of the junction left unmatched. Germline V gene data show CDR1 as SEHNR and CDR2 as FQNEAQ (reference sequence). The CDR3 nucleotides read TGTGCCAGCAGCACCGGGGGGGCCGAGCAGTACTTC. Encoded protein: CASSTGGAEQYF.

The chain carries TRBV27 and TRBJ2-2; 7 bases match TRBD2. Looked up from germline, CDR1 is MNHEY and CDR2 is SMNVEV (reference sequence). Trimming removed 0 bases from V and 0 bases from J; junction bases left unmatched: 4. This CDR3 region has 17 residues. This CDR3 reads CASSLSAAGPNTGELFF. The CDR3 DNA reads TGTGCCAGCAGTTTATCGGCAGCGGGACCGAACACCGGGGAGCTGTTTTTT.

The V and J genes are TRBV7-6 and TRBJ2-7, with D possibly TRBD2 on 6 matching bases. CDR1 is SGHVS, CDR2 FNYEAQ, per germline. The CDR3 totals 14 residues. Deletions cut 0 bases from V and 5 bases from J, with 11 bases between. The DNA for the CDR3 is TGTGCCAGCAGCTTAGCTGGTCCGGGAGACGAGCAGTACTTC. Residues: CASSLAGPGDEQYF.